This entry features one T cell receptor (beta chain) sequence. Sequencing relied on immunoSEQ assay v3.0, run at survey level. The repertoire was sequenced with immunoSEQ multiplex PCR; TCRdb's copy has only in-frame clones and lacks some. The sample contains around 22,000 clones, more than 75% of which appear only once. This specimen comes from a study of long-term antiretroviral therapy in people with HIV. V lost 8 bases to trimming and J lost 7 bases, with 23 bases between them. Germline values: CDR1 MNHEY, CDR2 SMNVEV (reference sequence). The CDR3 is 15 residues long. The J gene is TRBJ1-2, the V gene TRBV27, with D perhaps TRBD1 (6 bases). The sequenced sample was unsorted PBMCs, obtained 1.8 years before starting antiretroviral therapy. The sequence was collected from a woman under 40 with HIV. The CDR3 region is CASGSTTQGARGYTF. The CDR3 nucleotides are TGTGCCAGCGGATCTACTACACAGGGAGCTCGTGGCTACACCTTC.